These 32 T cell receptor beta chains share one sample of origin, sequenced in a study of OX40 agonist ivuxolimab in advanced cancers. Method: immunoSEQ multiplex PCR; TCRdb's copy keeps in-frame clones and lacks some. Of 80,000 to 95,000 clones listed, approximately 91% are singletons. Specimen: CD4+ or CD8+ T cells sorted from blood, collected in a trial of the OX40 agonist ivuxolimab. Source of these receptors: an adult with an advanced solid tumor such as melanoma, head and neck, liver or kidney cancer.

The chain couples TRBV9 to TRBJ2-7; 7 bases are a match to TRBD2. The V gene's germline CDR1 is SGDLS and CDR2 YYNGEE. V dropped 7 bases and J dropped 3; count of bases not matched to a gene: 7. The CDR3 length is 13 residues. The CDR3 reads CASGGGNHYEQYF. CDR3 nucleotides: TGTGCCAGCGGGGGAGGGAACCACTACGAGCAGTACTTC.

The rearrangement uses TRBV9 and TRBJ2-5; TRBD1 agrees at 9 bases. The length of the CDR3 is 16 residues. Per germline, CDR1 SGDLS and CDR2 YYNGEE. The V gene end was trimmed by 4 bases and the J gene end by 4 bases; junction bases not matched to a gene: 11. CDR3 DNA sequence: TGTGCCAGCAGCACCCGTCCCGGGACAGGGCGAGAGACCCAGTACTTC. Protein: CASSTRPGTGRETQYF.

The chain uses TRBV5-4 and TRBJ2-7, with 7 positions matching TRBD1. V lost 4 bases to trimming and J lost 3 bases; unmatched junction nucleotides: 13. CDR1 SGHNT and CDR2 YYREEE come from the germline V gene (reference sequence). The CDR3 has 16 amino acids. CDR3 nucleotides: TGTGCCAGCAGCCCACAAAATAGACAGGGAGACTACGAGCAGTACTTC. Translating it yields CASSPQNRQGDYEQYF.

The chain is built from TRBV5-8 and TRBJ1-2, with D possibly matching TRBD1 (5 bases). Trimming pared 0 bases from V and 6 bases from J, leaving 9 bases between. Germline V gene lookup returns CDR1 SGHTS and CDR2 YDEGEE. The CDR3 has 13 residues. Here the CDR3 DNA reads TGTGCCAGCAGCTTGGTCAGGGACCATGGCTACACCTTC. Translating it yields CASSLVRDHGYTF.

This chain links TRBV6-6 with TRBJ1-1, with D perhaps TRBD1 (6 bases). The CDR3 spans 13 residues. Germline-derived CDR1 and CDR2 are MNHNY and SVGAGI (reference sequence). V lost 5 bases, J lost 0 bases, and 7 bases lay in between. The CDR3 region is CASSGQMNTEAFF. In nucleotides, the CDR3 is TGTGCCAGCAGTGGACAGATGAACACTGAAGCTTTCTTT.

The rearrangement uses TRBV7-3 and TRBJ2-5; tentatively, D is TRBD1 or TRBD2 (5 bases each). Germline V CDR1 and CDR2: SGHTA, FQGTGA. V dropped 5 bases and J dropped 2 bases, with 12 bases sitting between them. This CDR3 comprises 14 residues. As DNA, the CDR3 is TGTGCCAGCAGCCTAAGGGACGGTCAAGAGACCCAGTACTTC. Protein sequence: CASSLRDGQETQYF.

The chain carries TRBV15 and TRBJ2-2; D is perhaps TRBD2 (7 bases). The V end was cut by 1 base, the J end by 6 bases, with 15 bases between. Germline lookup yields CDR1 LNHNV and CDR2 YYDKDF (reference sequence). The CDR3 has 16 residues. The CDR3 bases are TGTGCCACCAGCAGAGGAAGGGGGGGCCTCTCCGGGGAGCTGTTTTTT. This sequence encodes CATSRGRGGLSGELFF.

The rearrangement uses TRBV7-2 and TRBJ1-1; possibly TRBD1 for D (5 bases). Germline CDR1 and CDR2: SGHTA and FQGNSA. Between the trimmed V and J ends, which lost 5 bases and 1 base, there was a span of 14 bases. The CDR3 contains 15 residues. The CDR3 region is CASSKITGANTEAFF. The CDR3 nucleotides read TGTGCCAGCAGCAAGATTACAGGAGCGAACACTGAAGCTTTCTTT.

The V call is TRBV18, the J call TRBJ2-3; D is ambiguous. This CDR3 has 12 amino acids. Germline V gene data show CDR1 as KGHSH and CDR2 as LQKENI. The V gene lost 3 bases and the J gene lost 1 base, with 2 bases spanning the gap. The CDR3 DNA sequence: TGTGCCAGCTCACCGCGCACAGATACGCAGTATTTT. This codes for CASSPRTDTQYF.

This chain links TRBV5-1 with TRBJ2-3; tentatively, D is TRBD2 (5 bases). Deletions cut 0 bases from V and 2 bases from J, with 13 bases between. The CDR3 is 16 amino acids. CDR1 is SGHRS, CDR2 YFSETQ, per germline. Here the CDR3 reads CASSLGADSFTDTQYF. DNA for the CDR3: TGCGCCAGCAGCTTGGGGGCGGACTCTTTCACAGATACGCAGTATTTT.

V and J are TRBV19 and TRBJ1-5; 8 bases match TRBD1. J lost 3 bases, V lost 5 bases, and 3 bases had no gene match. There are 14 residues in the CDR3. Germline V gene data show CDR1 as LNHDA and CDR2 as SQIVND (reference sequence). CDR3 DNA: TGTGCCAGTAGTCGGGACAGGTTCAATCAGCCCCAGCATTTT. Translating it yields CASSRDRFNQPQHF.

The chain links TRBV5-4 to TRBJ1-1, with D hard to call. Between the trimmed V and J ends, which lost 0 bases and 7 bases, there was a span of 7 bases. Germline lookup yields CDR1 SGHNT and CDR2 YYREEE (reference sequence). The CDR3 is made up of 12 amino acids. Written as DNA, the CDR3 is TGTGCCAGCAGCTTGGCGTCAGATGAAGCTTTCTTT. Translated: CASSLASDEAFF.

V gene TRBV19 combines with J gene TRBJ2-2; D is perhaps TRBD2 (6 bases). V lost 6 bases, J lost 9 bases, and 11 bases lay in between. Germline CDR1 LNHDA, CDR2 SQIVND (reference sequence). This CDR3 is 12 amino acids long. The CDR3 DNA reads as TGTGCCAGTAGCAAACTAGCCCGGGAGCTGTTTTTT. Translating it yields CASSKLARELFF.

As regards this clone: The sample has other DNA sequences that encode this CDR3 too. This chain links TRBV7-9 with TRBJ2-7; TRBD1 matches at 7 bases. The V and J ends lost 3 bases and 2 bases, in that order; junction bases with no gene match: 4. The CDR3 sequence is 14 residues long. Germline V gives CDR1 SEHNR, CDR2 FQNEAQ (reference sequence). DNA of the CDR3: TGTGCCAGCAGCTTCGCCGGGACAGCCTACGAGCAGTACTTC. The encoded protein is CASSFAGTAYEQYF.

The chain combines TRBV30 with TRBJ2-2; D uncertain. The V and J ends lost 6 bases and 1 base respectively, with 9 bases between them. Germline V gene data show CDR1 as GTSNPN and CDR2 as SVGIG (reference sequence). The CDR3 consists of 13 residues. DNA for the CDR3: TGTGCCTGTGCAATGGTGAACACCGGGGAGCTGTTTTTT. Protein: CACAMVNTGELFF.

This clone was recorded only once. The chain joins TRBV6-6 to TRBJ1-5; tentative D call: TRBD1 (5 bases). CDR3 length: 14 residues. Trimming took off 7 bases at V and 4 bases at J, with 14 bases between the two ends. Germline lookup yields CDR1 MNHNY and CDR2 SVGAGI (reference sequence). The chain's CDR3 is CASTVQGQNQPQHF. CDR3 DNA: TGTGCCAGCACCGTCCAAGGACAAAATCAGCCCCAGCATTTT.

The chain links TRBV7-2 to TRBJ1-6; 9 bases are a match to TRBD1. Germline V gene lookup returns CDR1 SGHTA and CDR2 FQGNSA. This CDR3 spans 14 amino acids. V shed 1 base and J 9 bases; nucleotides not matched to a gene: 1. The CDR3 protein is CASSLGGQGSPLHF. The DNA of the CDR3 is TGTGCCAGCAGCTTAGGGGGACAGGGTTCACCCCTCCACTTT.

The chain recombines TRBV12-2 with TRBJ1-5; the table's D gene call, TRBD1, was not cross checked with the DNA. TRBV12-2 constitutes a pseudogene. The CDR3 has 16 amino acids. The CDR3 reads CASRFLDRKLNQPQHF. The CDR3 DNA sequence: TGTGCAAGTCGCTTCCTGGACAGAAAATTAAATCAGCCCCAGCATTTT.

This clone has a single count. The chain uses TRBV2 and TRBJ2-2; no reliable D call. V lost 4 bases and J 4 bases, leaving 7 bases between the germline ends. The germline CDR1 and CDR2 sequences are SNHLY and FYNNEI. The CDR3 is 13 residues long. CDR3 sequence reads: CASSGEITGELFF. The CDR3 nucleotides read TGTGCCAGCAGTGGTGAGATCACCGGGGAGCTGTTTTTT. The whole variable domain, filled in from reference TRBV2 and TRBJ2-2, reads EPEVTQTPSHQVTQMGQEVILRCVPISNHLYFYWYRQILGQKVEFLVSFYNNEISEKSEIFDDQFSVERPDGSNFTLKIRSTKLEDSAMYFCASSGEITGELFFGEGSRLTVL.

This sequence joins TRBV7-9 and TRBJ2-7; 12 bases line up with TRBD2. Germline values: CDR1 SEHNR, CDR2 FQNEAQ (reference sequence). The V segment lost 1 base and the J segment 2 bases; nucleotides outside the gene matches: 3. The CDR3 extends over 16 amino acids. The CDR3 sequence: CASSLGTSGVTYEQYF. CDR3 in DNA: TGTGCCAGCAGCTTAGGGACTAGCGGGGTTACCTACGAGCAGTACTTC.

The chain has TRBV27 and TRBJ2-7; 7 positions match TRBD1. The CDR3 spans 14 residues. Germline assignment: CDR1 MNHEY and CDR2 SMNVEV (reference sequence). V dropped 3 bases and J dropped 2; count of bases not matched to a gene: 4. The CDR3 region has the DNA TGTGCCAGCAGTTTGCGGCAGGGGGCCTACGAGCAGTACTTC. Translating gives CASSLRQGAYEQYF.

V is TRBV28 and J is TRBJ2-5; no clear D. Trimming removed 3 bases at V and 1 base at J, with 12 bases between. The CDR3 totals 15 residues. The germline gives CDR1 MDHEN, CDR2 SYDVKM. CDR3 region: CASSFLSTAQETQYF. The CDR3 DNA sequence: TGTGCCAGCAGTTTTCTCAGTACAGCCCAAGAGACCCAGTACTTC. The full variable domain, completed using reference TRBV28 and TRBJ2-5, is DVKVTQSSRYLVKRTGEKVFLECVQDMDHENMFWYRQDPGLGLRLIYFSYDVKMKEKGDIPEGYSVSREKKERFSLILESASTNQTSMYLCASSFLSTAQETQYFGPGTRLLVL.

The chain combines TRBV14 with TRBJ1-6, with 7 bases matching TRBD1. Trimming removed 4 bases from V and 8 bases from J; junction bases left unmatched: 5. Germline lookup yields CDR1 SGHDN and CDR2 FVKESK. The CDR3 consists of 14 residues. The DNA of the CDR3 is TGTGCCAGCAGCCGCCAGGGGGATTATTCACCCCTCCACTTT. It encodes CASSRQGDYSPLHF. Supplemented by reference TRBV14 and TRBJ1-6, the full variable domain reads EAGVTQFPSHSVIEKGQTVTLRCDPISGHDNLYWYRRVMGKEIKFLLHFVKESKQDESGMPNNRFLAERTGGTYSTLKVQPAELEDSGVYFCASSRQGDYSPLHFGNGTRLTVT.

This clone was seen only a few times. The V call is TRBV28, the J call TRBJ1-5, with unresolved D. The CDR3 is 13 residues long. Germline V gene sequence: CDR1 MDHEN, CDR2 SYDVKM. Trimming stripped 3 bases from V and 11 bases from J, with 14 bases between. CDR3 sequence: CASSLVGLRAQHF. In DNA, the CDR3 is TGTGCCAGCAGTTTGGTCGGCCTACGGGCCCAGCATTTT. The entire variable domain, with the rest obtained from reference TRBV28 and TRBJ1-5, is as follows: DVKVTQSSRYLVKRTGEKVFLECVQDMDHENMFWYRQDPGLGLRLIYFSYDVKMKEKGDIPEGYSVSREKKERFSLILESASTNQTSMYLCASSLVGLRAQHFGDGTRLSIL.

This chain links TRBV21-1 with TRBJ2-5. TRBV21-1 is recorded as a pseudogene. This CDR3 has 16 residues. CDR3 coding DNA: TGTGCCAGCAGCAAGGGCGATGGGGTTAACGGAGAGACCCAGTACTTC. This sequence encodes CASSKGDGVNGETQYF.

DNA of the CDR3: TGTGCCAGCAGCTTAGCGGACGAGCAGTACTTC. Its protein is CASSLADEQYF. The chain has TRBV7-9 and TRBJ2-5; D remains unclear. The J call may not be correct, given that the DNA end is closer to TRBJ2-7. The CDR3 runs to 11 residues. Germline CDR1 is SEHNR and CDR2 is FQNEAQ (reference sequence).

J is TRBJ2-1 and V is TRBV6-1; D is perhaps TRBD2 (5 bases). This CDR3 comprises 13 residues. V was pared by 0 bases and J by 11 bases, with 11 bases between. Germline CDR1 MNHNS, CDR2 SASEGT. The CDR3 coding sequence is TGTGCCAGCAGTGAAGCAGGACTTACTCAGCAGTTCTTC. It codes for CASSEAGLTQQFF.

As regards this clone: The sample holds other DNA sequences that translate to the same CDR3. The chain uses TRBV7-9 and TRBJ2-5, with 8 bases that match TRBD1. The CDR3 is 15 amino acids. Trimming at V came to 3 bases and at J to 2 bases, leaving 5 bases not matched to a gene. The V gene's germline CDR1 is SEHNR and CDR2 FQNEAQ (reference sequence). The CDR3 here is CASSLTGQEQETQYF. In DNA form, the CDR3 reads TGTGCCAGCAGCTTGACGGGACAGGAGCAAGAGACCCAGTACTTC.

V gene TRBV19 combines with J gene TRBJ1-2; no clear D. Trimming took 2 bases from V and 0 from J, leaving 7 bases between them. Germline CDR1 is LNHDA and CDR2 is SQIVND (reference sequence). The CDR3 spans 14 residues. This chain's CDR3 is CASSIFGANYGYTF. CDR3 nucleotides: TGTGCCAGTAGTATATTTGGGGCTAACTATGGCTACACCTTC.

V and J are TRBV7-6 and TRBJ1-2; 10 bases are a match to TRBD1. Germline trimming cut 1 base from V and 5 bases from J; bases unmatched to any gene: 1. CDR1 is SGHVS, CDR2 FNYEAQ, per germline. This CDR3 is 14 amino acids long. The CDR3 nucleotides are TGTGCCAGCAGCTTAGGACAGGGGGCGTATGGCTACACCTTC. This codes for CASSLGQGAYGYTF.

The chain employs TRBV30 and TRBJ2-3; D is unclear. In germline, CDR1 is GTSNPN, CDR2 SVGIG (reference sequence). The CDR3 sequence is 15 residues long. The V and J ends lost 1 base and 2 bases respectively, with 13 bases between them. CDR3 sequence (DNA): TGTGCCTGGAGTGATTTGGGCGGTTCCACAGATACGCAGTATTTT. Translation: CAWSDLGGSTDTQYF.

The chain uses TRBV28 and TRBJ1-5; no clear D gene. The CDR3 covers 15 residues. CDR1 and CDR2 (germline): MDHEN, SYDVKM. V gave up 10 bases and J gave up 6 bases, with 22 bases separating them. CDR3 nucleotides: TGTGCCACCCACTTCCCCAGCGAGGGTTTTCAGCCCCAGCATTTT. Its translation: CATHFPSEGFQPQHF.